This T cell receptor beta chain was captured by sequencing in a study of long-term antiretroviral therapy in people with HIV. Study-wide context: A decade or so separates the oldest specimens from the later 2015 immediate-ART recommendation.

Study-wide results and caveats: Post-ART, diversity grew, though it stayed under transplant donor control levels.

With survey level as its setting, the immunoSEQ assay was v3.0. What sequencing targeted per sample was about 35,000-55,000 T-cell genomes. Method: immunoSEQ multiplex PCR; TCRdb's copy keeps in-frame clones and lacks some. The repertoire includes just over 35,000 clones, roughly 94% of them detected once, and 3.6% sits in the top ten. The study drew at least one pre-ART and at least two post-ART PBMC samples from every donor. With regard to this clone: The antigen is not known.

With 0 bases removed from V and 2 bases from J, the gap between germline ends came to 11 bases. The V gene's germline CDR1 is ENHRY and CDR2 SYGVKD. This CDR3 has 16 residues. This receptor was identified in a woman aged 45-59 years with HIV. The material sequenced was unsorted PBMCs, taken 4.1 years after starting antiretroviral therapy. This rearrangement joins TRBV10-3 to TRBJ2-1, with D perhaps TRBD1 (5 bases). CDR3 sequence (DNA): TGTGCCATCAGTGAGTCGGGGCAGCAGCCCTACAATGAGCAGTTCTTC. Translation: CAISESGQQPYNEQFF.